The TCR beta chain under discussion was sequenced for a study of OX40 agonist ivuxolimab in advanced cancers. Germline V gives CDR1 SGHAT, CDR2 FQDESV (reference sequence). V dropped 1 base and J dropped 5; count of bases not matched to a gene: 16. The CDR3 loop spans 18 amino acids. The data were produced by immunoSEQ multiplex PCR, yet TCRdb's version contains in-frame clones alone and is incomplete. The table records 80,000 to 95,000 clones, 90% to 95% of them present only once. This clone occurred a few times. Here the sequenced sample was CD4+ or CD8+ T cells sorted from blood, taken in a trial of the OX40 agonist ivuxolimab. The chain combines TRBV11-1 with TRBJ2-5; 7 nucleotides line up with TRBD2. This clonotype originated in an adult with an advanced solid tumor such as melanoma, head and neck, liver or kidney cancer. In DNA, the CDR3 is TGTGCCAGCAGCTTAGGAAGAACCGGACTAGTTCCATTGGAGACCCAGTACTTC. It codes for CASSLGRTGLVPLETQYF. The variable domain in full, completed from reference TRBV11-1 and TRBJ2-5, reads EAEVAQSPRYKITEKSQAVAFWCDPISGHATLYWYRQILGQGPELLVQFQDESVVDDSQLPKDRFSAERLKGVDSTLKIQPAELGDSAMYLCASSLGRTGLVPLETQYFGPGTRLLVL.